One and the same sample provided the 13 T cell receptor beta chains below, sequenced in a study of early stage breast cancer tumors. Libraries were prepared by immunoSEQ multiplex PCR; TCRdb keeps only in-frame clonotypes and omits some of them. The table records just over 70,000 clones, 65% to 80% of them present only once. Sequenced material: blood. The receptor set was obtained from a person aged 60 to 70 with breast cancer.

The J gene is TRBJ2-5, the V gene TRBV10-3, with D uncertain. Germline V lookup: CDR1 ENHRY, CDR2 SYGVKD. Trimming stripped 0 bases from V and 5 bases from J, with 4 bases between. CDR3 length equals 12 residues. CDR3 loop: CAISESWETQYF. CDR3 nucleotides: TGTGCCATCAGTGAGTCTTGGGAGACCCAGTACTTC.

The chain links TRBV27 to TRBJ2-4, with D possibly matching TRBD1 (5 bases). The CDR3 length is 13 residues. Germline CDR1 MNHEY, CDR2 SMNVEV (reference sequence). Trimming left V 5 bases short and J 8 bases short, with 13 bases between. CDR3: CASSPSGLDIQYF. The CDR3, as DNA: TGTGCCAGCAGTCCATCAGGGTTGGACATTCAGTACTTC.

The table lists this clone with a few counts. The chain is built from TRBV5-6 and TRBJ1-1, with D unclear. The CDR3 contains 14 residues. CDR1 SGHDT and CDR2 YYEEEE come from the germline V gene. The V end lost 2 bases, the J end lost 1 base, and 9 bases lay between the germline ends. CDR3 region: CASSFRVRNTEAFF. The DNA for the CDR3 is TGTGCCAGCAGCTTTAGGGTAAGGAACACTGAAGCTTTCTTT.

This clone has a handful of counts. V usage is TRBV2 and J usage is TRBJ2-7, with D possibly being TRBD2 (5 bases). CDR3 length equals 15 residues. V was shortened by 3 bases and J by 2 bases, with 14 bases between the two germline ends. Germline-derived CDR1 and CDR2 are SNHLY and FYNNEI. The DNA of the CDR3 is TGTGCCAGCAGTGAGGGAGTCCTAGCAGCCTACGAGCAGTACTTC. It codes for CASSEGVLAAYEQYF.

The chain has TRBV6-6 and TRBJ2-7; 10 bases align to TRBD2. CDR3 length: 16 amino acids. V was clipped by 2 bases and J by 1 base; unmatched bases: 5. Germline CDR1 reads MNHNY; CDR2 reads SVGAGI (reference sequence). The CDR3 here is CASSYPASGGSYEQYF. CDR3 DNA: TGTGCCAGCAGTTACCCCGCTAGCGGGGGTTCCTACGAGCAGTACTTC.

This clone was detected only once. This chain connects TRBV5-4 to TRBJ2-1; 10 nucleotides align to TRBD1. The CDR3 is 15 residues long. The germline V gene encodes CDR1 SGHNT and CDR2 YYREEE (reference sequence). The V segment lost 3 bases and the J segment 8 bases; nucleotides outside the gene matches: 8. This chain's CDR3 is CASSSPRTGGDEQFF. In nucleotides, the CDR3 is TGTGCCAGCAGCTCACCCCGGACAGGGGGGGATGAGCAGTTCTTC.

The rearrangement links TRBV9 to TRBJ2-7, with 8 bases aligning to TRBD1. CDR3 length: 15 amino acids. V trimming: 4 bases; J trimming: 2 bases; junction bases outside the gene matches: 8. Germline lookup yields CDR1 SGDLS and CDR2 YYNGEE. This chain's CDR3 is CASSPVTGGPYEQYF. In DNA, the CDR3 is TGTGCCAGCAGCCCGGTTACAGGGGGACCCTACGAGCAGTACTTC.

The chain carries TRBV4-1 and TRBJ1-6; D gene uncertain. Germline values: CDR1 MGHRA, CDR2 YSYEKL. V was shortened by 9 bases and J by 6 bases, with 21 bases between the two germline ends. The CDR3 consists of 16 residues. In nucleotides, the CDR3 is TGCGCCAGAACGCTATTGGTGGAAGTGTCTAATTCACCCCTCCACTTT. This codes for CARTLLVEVSNSPLHF.

This clone was observed a few times. This chain connects TRBV16 to TRBJ2-2; no clear D gene. Germline V gene lookup returns CDR1 KGHSY and CDR2 FQNENV. V shed 2 bases and J shed 8 bases, with 9 bases lying between them. CDR3 length: 13 amino acids. The CDR3 spells CASSQAIRGELFF. Here the CDR3 DNA reads TGTGCCAGCAGCCAAGCGATTAGAGGGGAGCTGTTTTTT.

The rearrangement links TRBV19 to TRBJ2-7, with TRBD2 as a possible D gene (7 bases). Germline V gene sequence: CDR1 LNHDA, CDR2 SQIVND (reference sequence). The CDR3 contains 16 residues. V lost 1 base, J lost 3 bases, and 16 bases lay in between. CDR3 coding DNA: TGTGCCAGTAGTATAGTTGCAGGACTAGGGGGCTACGAGCAGTACTTC. Translated, it gives CASSIVAGLGGYEQYF.

DNA for the CDR3: TGTGCCAGCAGTCCCCCCGGGACAGGGGGCCCCAATGAGCAGTTCTTC. Translating it yields CASSPPGTGGPNEQFF. This sequence joins TRBV27 and TRBJ2-1; 12 bases map to TRBD1. The V and J ends lost 5 bases and 6 bases, in that order; junction bases with no gene match: 8. The CDR3 sequence is 16 residues long. CDR1 and CDR2 from the germline V gene are MNHEY and SMNVEV (reference sequence).

This chain links TRBV18 with TRBJ1-1; D remains unclear. V lost 3 bases to trimming and J lost 4 bases, with 9 bases between them. This CDR3 has 13 residues. In germline, CDR1 is KGHSH, CDR2 LQKENI. The CDR3 spells CASSPTVGTEAFF. The CDR3 coding sequence is TGTGCCAGCTCACCGACGGTAGGCACTGAAGCTTTCTTT.

The rearrangement joins TRBV5-4 to TRBJ2-5, with D perhaps assigned TRBD1 or TRBD2 (6 bases each). The ends were cut back, 4 bases at V and 4 bases at J, with 11 bases in the middle. Germline CDR1 reads SGHNT; CDR2 reads YYREEE (reference sequence). The CDR3 runs to 13 residues. Here the CDR3 reads CASSQQGGETQYF. As DNA, the CDR3 is TGTGCCAGCAGCCAACAGGGAGGAGAGACCCAGTACTTC.